This entry describes one T cell receptor (beta chain). Its antigen is currently unknown. The sample comes from a study of identifying expanded T cells in peripheral blood. The study, taken as a whole, reports: Clone count variance between approximately two-week samples rose with total template count. Over about two and four weeks, about 17 and 20 clones changed, versus more than 1 between replicates.

During the collection period, no donor immune events like infections were recorded. The protocol was immunoSEQ multiplex PCR, while the TCRdb copy is restricted to in-frame clones and leaves out a portion. The sample shows roughly 130,000 clones, approximately 86% of them seen only once. The clonotype originates from a person aged 18-70 years in good health. The sequenced sample consisted of blood.

CDR3 coding DNA: TGTGCCAGCAGCTTTACCTCCGACGGTCCGAACACCATATATTTT. It specifies CASSFTSDGPNTIYF. The chain is built from TRBV5-5 and TRBJ1-3; D gene ambiguous. Per germline, CDR1 SGHKS and CDR2 YYEKEE (reference sequence). This CDR3 has 15 residues. The V end lost 2 bases, the J end lost 7 bases, and 16 bases lay between the germline ends.